This T cell receptor beta chain came from a study of T cells in Graves' hyperthyroidism and ophthalmopathy. Points from the study as a whole: Blood also contained most expanded thyroid clonotypes above 0.001.

What was amplified from RNA transcripts were TCR beta CDR3 regions. A set of HTBI primers served as the primers for a first-round RT-PCR of the TCR CDR3. TCRdb reanalysed the multiplex PCR reads using MiXCR and keeps one entry per CDR3 protein. The table has 360,000 or so distinct CDR3 sequences, roughly 15% seen once. This clonotype was detected only a few times. Its antigen is currently unknown. CDR3 length: 16 residues. Deletions cut 3 bases from V and 2 bases from J, with 14 bases between. CDR1 SGDLS and CDR2 YYNGEE come from the germline V gene. This sequence joins TRBV9 and TRBJ2-2; D assignment may be TRBD1 or TRBD2 (5 bases each). This TCR was sampled from a woman between 55 and 75 years old with Graves' ophthalmopathy. Sequences were obtained from blood. CDR3 amino acids: CASSGAGTENTGELFF. Here the CDR3 DNA reads TGTGCCAGCAGCGGAGCCGGGACCGAAAACACCGGGGAGCTGTTTTTT.